This T cell receptor (beta chain) came from a study of T cell repertoires in cytomegalovirus infection. The ends were cut back, 7 bases at V and 1 base at J, with 16 bases in the middle. CDR3 length: 15 amino acids. Germline V gene data show CDR1 as SNHLY and CDR2 as FYNNEI. From the reads, TCRdb called clonotypes with MiXCR, one entry per CDR3 protein. The table lists 650,000 to 900,000 distinct CDR3 sequences, approximately 32% of them singletons. A remark on this clonotype: Its antigen is unknown.

Sequenced material: cultured CD8+ T cells from PBMCs, taken from culture after CMV antigen stimulation. The chain uses TRBV2 and TRBJ1-2; D is unresolved. The receptor comes from a human donor in good health (CMV status not recorded). Some clones in this sample may be carry-over from other donors' samples. The CDR3 sequence is CASTTPEGDNYGYTF. The DNA for the CDR3 is TGTGCCAGCACCACCCCCGAGGGCGATAACTATGGCTACACCTTC.